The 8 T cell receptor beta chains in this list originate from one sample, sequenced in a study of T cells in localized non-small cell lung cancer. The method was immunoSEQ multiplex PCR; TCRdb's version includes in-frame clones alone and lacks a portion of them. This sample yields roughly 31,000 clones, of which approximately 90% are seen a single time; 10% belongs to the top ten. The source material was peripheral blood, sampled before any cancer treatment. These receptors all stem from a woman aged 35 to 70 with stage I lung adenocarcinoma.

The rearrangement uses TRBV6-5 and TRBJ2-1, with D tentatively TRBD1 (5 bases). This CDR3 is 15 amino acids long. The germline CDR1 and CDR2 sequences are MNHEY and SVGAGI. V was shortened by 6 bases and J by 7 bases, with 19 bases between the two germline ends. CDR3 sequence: CASSPTAAAGNEQFF. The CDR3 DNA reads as TGTGCCAGCAGCCCGACAGCCGCCGCCGGGAATGAGCAGTTCTTC.

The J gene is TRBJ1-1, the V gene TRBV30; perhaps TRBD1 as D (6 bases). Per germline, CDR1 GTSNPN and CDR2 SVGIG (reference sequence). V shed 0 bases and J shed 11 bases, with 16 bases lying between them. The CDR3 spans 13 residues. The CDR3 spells CAWSVRGPSGAFF. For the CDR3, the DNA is TGTGCCTGGAGTGTACGGGGGCCTAGTGGGGCTTTCTTT. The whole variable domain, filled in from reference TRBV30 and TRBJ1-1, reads SQTIHQWPATLVQPVGSPLSLECTVEGTSNPNLYWYRQAAGRGLQLLFYSVGIGQISSEVPQNLSASRPQDRQFILSSKKLLLSDSGFYLCAWSVRGPSGAFFGQGTRLTVV.

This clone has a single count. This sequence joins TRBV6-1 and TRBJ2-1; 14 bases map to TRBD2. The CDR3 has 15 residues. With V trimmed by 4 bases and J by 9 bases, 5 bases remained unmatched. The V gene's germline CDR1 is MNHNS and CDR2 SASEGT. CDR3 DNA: TGTGCCAGCAGTGCCGGGACTAGCGGGGGAGGTGAGCAGTTCTTC. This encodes CASSAGTSGGGEQFF.

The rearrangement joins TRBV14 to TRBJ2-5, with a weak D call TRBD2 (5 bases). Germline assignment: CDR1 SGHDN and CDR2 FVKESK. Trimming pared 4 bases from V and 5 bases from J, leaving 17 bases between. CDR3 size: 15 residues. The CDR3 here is CASSLDPGNVETQYF. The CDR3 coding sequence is TGTGCCAGCAGCCTAGACCCCGGGAACGTGGAGACCCAGTACTTC.

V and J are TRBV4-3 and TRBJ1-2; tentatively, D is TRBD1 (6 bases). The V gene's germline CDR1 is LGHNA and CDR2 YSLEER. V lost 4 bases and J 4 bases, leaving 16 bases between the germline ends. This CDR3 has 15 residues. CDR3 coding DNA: TGCGCCAGCAGCCTAAATTCGAGGGGGACCTATGGCTACACCTTC. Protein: CASSLNSRGTYGYTF.

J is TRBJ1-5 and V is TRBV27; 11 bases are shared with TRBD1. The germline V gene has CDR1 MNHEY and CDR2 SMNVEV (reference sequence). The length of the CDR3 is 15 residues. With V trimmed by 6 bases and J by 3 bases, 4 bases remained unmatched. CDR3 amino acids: CASSLGQGDNQPQHF. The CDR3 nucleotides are TGTGCCAGCAGCTTGGGACAGGGGGACAATCAGCCCCAGCATTTT.

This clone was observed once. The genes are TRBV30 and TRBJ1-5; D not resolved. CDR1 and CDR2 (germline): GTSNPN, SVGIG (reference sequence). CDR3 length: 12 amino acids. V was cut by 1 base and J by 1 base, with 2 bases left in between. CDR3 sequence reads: CAWSESNQPQHF. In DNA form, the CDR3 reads TGTGCCTGGAGTGAGAGCAATCAGCCCCAGCATTTT.

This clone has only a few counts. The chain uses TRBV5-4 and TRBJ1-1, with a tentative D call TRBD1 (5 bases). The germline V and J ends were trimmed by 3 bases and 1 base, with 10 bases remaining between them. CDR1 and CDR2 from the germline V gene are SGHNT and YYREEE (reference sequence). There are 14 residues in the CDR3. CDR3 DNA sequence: TGTGCCAGCAGCTGGGGGGGAGGGAACACTGAAGCTTTCTTT. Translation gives CASSWGGGNTEAFF.